The 9 T cell receptor beta chains below come from one sample, sequenced in a study of OX40 agonist ivuxolimab in advanced cancers. The repertoire was sequenced with immunoSEQ multiplex PCR; TCRdb's copy has only in-frame clones and lacks some. The sample lists nearly 50,000 clones; more than 85% were seen once. The sample here was CD4+ or CD8+ T cells sorted from blood, taken in a trial of the OX40 agonist ivuxolimab. These receptors all come from an adult with an advanced solid tumor such as melanoma, head and neck, liver or kidney cancer.

V is TRBV10-2 and J is TRBJ1-2, with D hard to call. The V gene lost 4 bases and the J gene lost 8 bases, with 14 bases spanning the gap. The germline gives CDR1 WSHSY, CDR2 SAAADI. This CDR3 is built from 13 residues. The CDR3 nucleotides read TGCGCCAGCAGTGGTCCGAATTTACGGGGCTACACCTTC. This encodes CASSGPNLRGYTF.

This clone appeared once. V gene TRBV29-1 combines with J gene TRBJ1-4; D remains ambiguous. Trimming cost V 4 bases and J 5 bases, with 11 bases left between them. CDR1 is SQVTM, CDR2 ANQGSEA, per germline. There are 13 residues in the CDR3. Here the CDR3 reads CSVGGPSNEKLFF. CDR3 in DNA: TGCAGCGTTGGAGGACCGTCGAATGAAAAACTGTTTTTT.

The rearrangement uses TRBV5-6 and TRBJ2-3; 10 bases match TRBD2. The CDR3 extends over 15 amino acids. V lost 5 bases to trimming and J lost 4 bases; unmatched junction nucleotides: 7. Germline V gives CDR1 SGHDT, CDR2 YYEEEE. The CDR3 loop is CASSLAGEDPDTQYF. CDR3 DNA sequence: TGTGCCAGCAGTCTAGCGGGAGAGGATCCAGATACGCAGTATTTT.

CDR3 DNA sequence: TGCGCCAGCAGCCCTAACTTATCCGGGACGGATGGCTACACCTTC. This encodes CASSPNLSGTDGYTF. The chain employs TRBV5-1 and TRBJ1-2; D is perhaps TRBD1 (5 bases). The germline gives CDR1 SGHRS, CDR2 YFSETQ. The CDR3 contains 15 residues. The V and J ends lost 4 bases and 6 bases respectively, with 19 bases between them.

V gene TRBV7-9 combines with J gene TRBJ1-6; D is perhaps TRBD1 (5 bases). Per germline, CDR1 SEHNR and CDR2 FQNEAQ (reference sequence). Trimming left V 1 base short and J 7 bases short, with 17 bases between. The CDR3 consists of 17 residues. The CDR3 reads CASSLDGGRTKNSPLHF. The CDR3 coding sequence is TGTGCCAGCAGCTTAGATGGGGGAAGAACGAAGAATTCACCCCTCCACTTT.

CDR3 in amino acids: CASSSQQGAGANVLTF. CDR3 nucleotide sequence: TGCGCCAGCAGCTCCCAACAGGGAGCTGGGGCCAACGTCCTGACTTTC. The V call is TRBV5-1, the J call TRBJ2-6; D is possibly TRBD1 (6 bases). This CDR3 is built from 16 residues. V shed 3 bases and J shed 2 bases, with 12 bases lying between them. Germline CDR1 is SGHRS and CDR2 is YFSETQ.

The chain uses TRBV7-9 and TRBJ1-2, with 9 positions matching TRBD1. CDR3 size: 13 residues. The germline gives CDR1 SEHNR, CDR2 FQNEAQ (reference sequence). V gave up 2 bases and J gave up 7 bases; unmatched junction bases: 2. CDR3 residues: CASSLTGGIGYTF. The CDR3 DNA reads as TGTGCCAGCAGCTTAACAGGGGGCATTGGCTACACCTTC.

This chain links TRBV2 with TRBJ2-1, with 12 nucleotides matching TRBD2. The CDR3 is made up of 15 amino acids. Germline V gene lookup returns CDR1 SNHLY and CDR2 FYNNEI. With V trimmed by 7 bases and J by 6 bases, 7 bases remained unmatched. CDR3: CASTRLAGVGNEQFF. The CDR3, as DNA: TGTGCCAGCACCCGACTAGCGGGAGTAGGCAATGAGCAGTTCTTC.

The chain combines TRBV7-6 with TRBJ1-1; D unclear. V lost 2 bases to trimming and J lost 9 bases, with 7 bases between them. Germline CDR1 reads SGHVS; CDR2 reads FNYEAQ. CDR3 length equals 11 residues. Written as DNA, the CDR3 is TGTGCCAGCAGCTTAACGGGAAAAGCTTTCTTT. Amino acid sequence: CASSLTGKAFF.